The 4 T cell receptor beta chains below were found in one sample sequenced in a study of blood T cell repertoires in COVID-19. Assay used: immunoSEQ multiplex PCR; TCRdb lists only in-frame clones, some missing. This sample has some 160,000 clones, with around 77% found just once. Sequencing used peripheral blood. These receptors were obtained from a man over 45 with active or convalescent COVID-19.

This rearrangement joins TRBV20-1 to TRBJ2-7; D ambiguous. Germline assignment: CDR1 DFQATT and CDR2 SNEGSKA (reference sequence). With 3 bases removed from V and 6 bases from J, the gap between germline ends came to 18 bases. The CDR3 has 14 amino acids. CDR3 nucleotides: TGCAGTGCTAGTCCCTCTACCGGAGTCAGCGAGCAGTACTTC. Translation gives CSASPSTGVSEQYF.

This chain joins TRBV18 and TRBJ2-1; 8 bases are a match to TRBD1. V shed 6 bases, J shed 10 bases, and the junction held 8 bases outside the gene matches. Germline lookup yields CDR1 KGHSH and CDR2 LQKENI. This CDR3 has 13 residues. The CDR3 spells CASSLQGGYEQFF. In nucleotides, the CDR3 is TGTGCCAGCTCCCTACAGGGGGGTTACGAGCAGTTCTTC.

CDR3: CASSGGDTSYEQYF. The DNA for the CDR3 is TGTGCCAGCAGCGGAGGGGACACCTCCTACGAGCAGTACTTC. V and J are TRBV9 and TRBJ2-7; maybe TRBD1 (6 bases). The CDR3 contains 14 residues. V lost 3 bases and J lost 0, with 10 bases in between. Germline CDR1 is SGDLS and CDR2 is YYNGEE. Looking up the rest from reference TRBV9 and TRBJ2-7 gives the full variable domain: DSGVTQTPKHLITATGQRVTLRCSPRSGDLSVYWYQQSLDQGLQFLIQYYNGEERAKGNILERFSAQQFPDLHSELNLSSLELGDSALYFCASSGGDTSYEQYFGPGTRLTVT.

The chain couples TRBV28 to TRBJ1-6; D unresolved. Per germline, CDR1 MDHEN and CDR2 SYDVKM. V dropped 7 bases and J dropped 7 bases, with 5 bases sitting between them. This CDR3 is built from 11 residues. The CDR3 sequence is CASTGNSPLHF. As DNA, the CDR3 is TGTGCCAGCACGGGGAATTCACCCCTCCACTTT.